The clone carrying this TCR beta chain was counted once. Assay: immunoSEQ multiplex PCR; the TCRdb copy retains only in-frame clones and omits some. The table includes over 150,000 clones, around nine tenths detected once. This record comes from a study of control samples from healthy donors and cancer patients. Trimming left V 3 bases short and J 1 base short, with 7 bases between. Per germline, CDR1 MDHEN and CDR2 SYDVKM. This CDR3 region has 13 residues. The chain recombines TRBV28 with TRBJ2-7; tentative D call: TRBD1 (5 bases). The sample consisted of blood. The TCR originated in a man in his thirties or forties in good health. The CDR3 loop reads CASSFSGSYEQYF. CDR3 nucleotides: TGTGCCAGCAGTTTTTCAGGGTCCTACGAGCAGTACTTC. Variable domain in full (rest from reference TRBV28 and TRBJ2-7): DVKVTQSSRYLVKRTGEKVFLECVQDMDHENMFWYRQDPGLGLRLIYFSYDVKMKEKGDIPEGYSVSREKKERFSLILESASTNQTSMYLCASSFSGSYEQYFGPGTRLTVT.